This T cell receptor (beta chain) comes out of a study of CD8+ T cells in alopecia areata. Following RNA extraction, reverse transcription yielded cDNA that acted as the sequencing template. Sequenced by immunoSEQ multiplex PCR; TCRdb stores in-frame clones only, minus some. Singletons are absent from the sample, which has 20,000 or so clones. This clone was observed a handful of times. Its antigen is undetermined. Genes here carry mouse names. The read terminates 4 residues ahead of where the CDR3 ends, so the germline J gene completes it. Whole-study findings and limits: Compared with mice, patients displayed less clear TCR sharing, possibly for HLA-related reasons. Tissue-resident alphabeta T cells belonging to normal skin likewise get sequenced within scalp specimens.

V lost 0 bases, J lost 6 bases, and 2 bases stayed unmatched. The germline V gene has CDR1 NSHNY and CDR2 SYGAGN. This CDR3 is built from 15 residues. Sorting used CD4, CD8alpha, NKG2D, NKG2ACE and other markers on pooled cutaneous lymph node cells. Sequencing was performed on CD8+ T cells sorted from a lymph node. This chain joins TRBV13-1 and TRBJ2-1, with 11 bases aligning to TRBD1. This receptor was taken from a C3H/HeJ mouse with alopecia areata. The strain is characterized by the MHC haplotype H2-k. CDR3 DNA (partial): TGTGCCAGCAGTGATGCAGGGACAGGGGGTGCT. Translated, it gives CASSDAGTGGA. The whole CDR3 sequence reads CASSDAGTGGAEQFF.